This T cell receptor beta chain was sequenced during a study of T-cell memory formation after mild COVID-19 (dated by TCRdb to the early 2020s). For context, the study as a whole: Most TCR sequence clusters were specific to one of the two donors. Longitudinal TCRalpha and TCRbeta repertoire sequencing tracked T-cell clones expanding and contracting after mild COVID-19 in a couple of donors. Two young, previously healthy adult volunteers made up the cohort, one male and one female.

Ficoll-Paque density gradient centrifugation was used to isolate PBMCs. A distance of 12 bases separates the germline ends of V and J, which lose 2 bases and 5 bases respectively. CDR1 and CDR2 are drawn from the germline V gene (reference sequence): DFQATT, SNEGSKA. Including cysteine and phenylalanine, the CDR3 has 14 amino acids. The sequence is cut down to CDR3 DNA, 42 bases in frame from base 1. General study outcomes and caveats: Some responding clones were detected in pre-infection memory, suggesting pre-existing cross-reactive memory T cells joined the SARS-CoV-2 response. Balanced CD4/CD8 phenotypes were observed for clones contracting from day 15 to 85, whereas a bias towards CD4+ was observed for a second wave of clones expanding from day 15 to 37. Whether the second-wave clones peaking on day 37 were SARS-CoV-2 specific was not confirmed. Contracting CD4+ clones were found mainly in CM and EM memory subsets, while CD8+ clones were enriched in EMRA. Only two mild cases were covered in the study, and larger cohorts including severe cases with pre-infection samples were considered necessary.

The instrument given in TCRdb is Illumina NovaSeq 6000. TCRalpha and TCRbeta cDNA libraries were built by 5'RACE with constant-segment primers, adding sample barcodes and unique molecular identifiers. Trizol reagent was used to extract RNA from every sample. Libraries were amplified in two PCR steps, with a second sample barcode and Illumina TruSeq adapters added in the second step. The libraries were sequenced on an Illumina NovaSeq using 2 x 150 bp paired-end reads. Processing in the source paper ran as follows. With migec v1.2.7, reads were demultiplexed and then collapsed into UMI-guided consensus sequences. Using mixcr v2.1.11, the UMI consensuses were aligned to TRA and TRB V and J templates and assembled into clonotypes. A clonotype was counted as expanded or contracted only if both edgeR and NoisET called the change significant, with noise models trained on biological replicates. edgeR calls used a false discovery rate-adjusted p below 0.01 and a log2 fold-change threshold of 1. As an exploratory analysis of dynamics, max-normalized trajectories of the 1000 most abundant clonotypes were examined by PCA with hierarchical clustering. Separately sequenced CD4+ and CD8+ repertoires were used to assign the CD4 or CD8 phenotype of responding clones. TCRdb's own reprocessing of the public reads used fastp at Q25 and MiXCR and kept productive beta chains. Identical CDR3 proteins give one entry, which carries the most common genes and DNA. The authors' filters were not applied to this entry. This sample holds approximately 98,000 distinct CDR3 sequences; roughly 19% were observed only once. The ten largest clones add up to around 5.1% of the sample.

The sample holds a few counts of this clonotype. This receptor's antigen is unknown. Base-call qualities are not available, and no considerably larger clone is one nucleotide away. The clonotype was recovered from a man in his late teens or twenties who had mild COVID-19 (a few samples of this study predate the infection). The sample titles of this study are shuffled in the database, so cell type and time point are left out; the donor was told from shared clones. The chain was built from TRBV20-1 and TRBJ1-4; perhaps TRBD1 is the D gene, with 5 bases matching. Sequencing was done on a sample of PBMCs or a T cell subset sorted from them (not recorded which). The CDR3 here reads CSARLTAINEKLFF. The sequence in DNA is TGCAGTGCTAGATTGACAGCCATAAATGAAAAACTGTTTTTT.